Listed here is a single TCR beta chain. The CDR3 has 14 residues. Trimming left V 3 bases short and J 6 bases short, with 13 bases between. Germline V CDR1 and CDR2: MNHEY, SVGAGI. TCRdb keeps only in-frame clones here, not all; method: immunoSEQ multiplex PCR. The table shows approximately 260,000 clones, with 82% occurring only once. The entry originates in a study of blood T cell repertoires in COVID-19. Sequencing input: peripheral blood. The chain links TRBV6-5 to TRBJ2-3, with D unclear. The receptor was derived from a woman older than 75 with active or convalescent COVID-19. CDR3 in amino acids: CASSYELYSDTQYF. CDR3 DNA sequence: TGTGCCAGCAGTTATGAGCTATACTCCGATACGCAGTATTTT.